The following is a T cell receptor (beta chain) sequence with its context. Its antigen is not identified. These data belong to a study of graft-versus-host responses after intestinal transplantation. The CDR3 consists of 13 residues. V lost 5 bases to trimming and J lost 5 bases, with 10 bases between them. Germline V gene data show CDR1 as LNHDA and CDR2 as SQIVND (reference sequence). Data came from immunoSEQ multiplex PCR; TCRdb stores just in-frame clones and leaves some out. The sample records 75,000 to 95,000 clones, around 93% being singletons. The chain uses TRBV19 and TRBJ2-1; D is undetermined. This specimen consisted of unstimulated CD4+ T cells sorted from spleen or lymph node cells, obtained before transplant. This TCR was recovered from a human donor who was the organ donor for an intestinal transplant. The CDR3 sequence is CASSYYGDNEQFF. As DNA, the CDR3 is TGTGCCAGTAGTTACTACGGAGACAATGAGCAGTTCTTC.